The 27 T cell receptor beta chains reported below all come from one sample, sequenced in a study of cytomegalovirus exposure and HLA in healthy donors. The PCR used 60 Vbeta and 13 Jbeta primers. Sequencing was performed with immunoSEQ multiplex PCR; in TCRdb, only in-frame clones are kept and a portion is missing. The table records about 270,000 clones, under 80% of them present only once. Sequenced input: PBMCs. The origin of the receptors is a female donor in good health and CMV-seronegative.

This clone was observed a handful of times. This chain uses TRBV6-5 with TRBJ1-5, with D tentatively TRBD1 (5 bases). There are 15 residues in the CDR3. V shed 8 bases and J shed 5 bases, with 19 bases lying between them. The germline V gene has CDR1 MNHEY and CDR2 SVGAGI. CDR3 bases: TGTGCCAGCTCCCAGGGCGCGACGGTCCATCAGCCCCAGCATTTT. The encoded protein is CASSQGATVHQPQHF.

J is TRBJ2-3 and V is TRBV28; 10 nucleotides agree with TRBD2. Germline V gives CDR1 MDHEN, CDR2 SYDVKM. The CDR3 runs 17 residues. Trimming at V came to 10 bases and at J to 1 base, leaving 14 bases not matched to a gene. Written as DNA, the CDR3 is TGTGCCATCACAGCGGGAGGGCCTATTGGCGGCACAGATACGCAGTATTTT. It yields the protein CAITAGGPIGGTDTQYF.

J is TRBJ1-3 and V is TRBV28; no reliable D call. The germline V gene has CDR1 MDHEN and CDR2 SYDVKM. V lost 6 bases and J lost 0, with 12 bases in between. The CDR3 runs 15 residues. This chain's CDR3 is CASRKNMFSGNTIYF. The CDR3 DNA reads TGTGCCAGCAGGAAAAACATGTTCTCTGGAAACACCATATATTTT.

V gene TRBV5-1 combines with J gene TRBJ2-3; D is ambiguous. The CDR3 is 14 amino acids. Germline V gene lookup returns CDR1 SGHRS and CDR2 YFSETQ. V lost 2 bases to trimming and J lost 0 bases, with 7 bases between them. CDR3 in amino acids: CASSFPPSTDTQYF. The CDR3, as DNA: TGCGCCAGCAGCTTCCCCCCTAGCACAGATACGCAGTATTTT. The full variable domain, its missing parts supplied by reference TRBV5-1 and TRBJ2-3, is KAGVTQTPRYLIKTRGQQVTLSCSPISGHRSVSWYQQTPGQGLQFLFEYFSETQRNKGNFPGRFSGRQFSNSRSEMNVSTLELGDSALYLCASSFPPSTDTQYFGPGTRLTVL.

This sequence joins TRBV6-6 and TRBJ1-1; 8 nucleotides agree with TRBD1. The germline CDR1 and CDR2 sequences are MNHNY and SVGAGI (reference sequence). Losses at the gene ends were 5 bases for V and 4 bases for J; bases not matched to a gene: 6. The length of the CDR3 is 14 residues. The CDR3 reads CASSIPTGGTEAFF. The DNA for the CDR3 is TGTGCCAGCAGTATACCAACAGGGGGCACTGAAGCTTTCTTT.

This clone was detected only once. A junction end diverges from the germline sequence, so it may reflect a read error. V is TRBV15 and J is TRBJ2-3; 12 bases align to TRBD2. The germline gives CDR1 LNHNV, CDR2 YYDKDF (reference sequence). The length of the CDR3 is 16 residues. In nucleotides, the CDR3 is TGTGCCACCAGCAGACTAGCGGGAGGGCCTGGAGATGCGCAGTATTTT. It codes for CATSRLAGGPGDAQYF.

The chain carries TRBV28 and TRBJ1-2; a possible D gene is TRBD1 (6 bases). Germline V gives CDR1 MDHEN, CDR2 SYDVKM. This CDR3 spans 13 amino acids. V was clipped by 6 bases and J by 4 bases, with 12 bases between them. In nucleotides, the CDR3 is TGTGCCAGCAGGTCGACAGGCCCCTATGGCTACACCTTC. Protein sequence: CASRSTGPYGYTF.

This clone was seen a few times. The chain uses TRBV12-5 and TRBJ1-1, with a possible D match to TRBD1 (5 bases). The CDR3 has 14 residues. V dropped 5 bases and J dropped 1 base, with 11 bases sitting between them. The germline V gene has CDR1 LGHNT and CDR2 FRNRAP. CDR3 loop: CASGHRLENTEAFF. The CDR3 DNA follows: TGTGCTAGTGGTCACAGGTTAGAGAACACTGAAGCTTTCTTT.

The V gene is TRBV9, the J gene TRBJ2-3; D possibly corresponds to TRBD2 (6 bases). This CDR3 has 15 residues. CDR1 and CDR2 from the germline V gene are SGDLS and YYNGEE. Trimming left V 1 base short and J 3 bases short, with 12 bases between. This CDR3 is CASSVRSGETDTQYF. The DNA for the CDR3 is TGTGCCAGCAGCGTAAGATCGGGAGAAACAGATACGCAGTATTTT. Using reference TRBV9 and TRBJ2-3 for the parts outside the CDR3, the full variable domain is DSGVTQTPKHLITATGQRVTLRCSPRSGDLSVYWYQQSLDQGLQFLIQYYNGEERAKGNILERFSAQQFPDLHSELNLSSLELGDSALYFCASSVRSGETDTQYFGPGTRLTVL.

This chain links TRBV29-1 with TRBJ2-1; possibly TRBD2 for D (5 bases). The germline V gene has CDR1 SQVTM and CDR2 ANQGSEA. This CDR3 has 14 amino acids. Trimming took off 1 base at V and 2 bases at J, with 9 bases between the two ends. The CDR3, as DNA: TGCAGCGTTGAAGTCAGCGGAGCCTACAATGAGCAGTTCTTC. Amino acid sequence: CSVEVSGAYNEQFF.

This clone appeared a few times. J is TRBJ2-1 and V is TRBV19; 12 positions match TRBD2. CDR1 is LNHDA and CDR2 is SQIVND in the germline V gene (reference sequence). The V and J ends lost 8 bases and 5 bases, in that order; junction bases with no gene match: 4. The CDR3 is made up of 14 amino acids. The CDR3 spells CASSWTSGDNEQFF. CDR3 DNA: TGTGCCAGTTCGTGGACTAGCGGGGACAATGAGCAGTTCTTC.

There are a few counts of this clone. The gene calls are TRBV18 and TRBJ1-2, with D possibly matching TRBD1 (5 bases). The V gene lost 3 bases and the J gene lost 4 bases, with 12 bases spanning the gap. The CDR3 is 14 residues long. The V gene's germline CDR1 is KGHSH and CDR2 LQKENI. The DNA of the CDR3 is TGTGCCAGCTCACCTCAGGACACCCTCTATGGCTACACCTTC. Amino acid sequence: CASSPQDTLYGYTF.

This chain joins TRBV7-8 and TRBJ2-1; 14 positions match TRBD2. Germline V gene sequence: CDR1 SGHVS, CDR2 FQNEAQ. V lost 5 bases, J lost 10 bases, and 7 bases stayed unmatched. The CDR3 has 15 residues. CDR3 nucleotide sequence: TGTGCCAGCAGCCTGACTAGCGGGAGGGCCCAAGAGCAGTTCTTC. Residues: CASSLTSGRAQEQFF.

The chain carries TRBV7-2 and TRBJ2-7, with TRBD2 matching over 9 bases. The CDR3 sequence is 16 residues long. The V gene's germline CDR1 is SGHTA and CDR2 FQGNSA. J gave up 0 bases and V 1 base, and 4 bases lay outside the gene matches. The CDR3 DNA sequence: TGTGCCAGCAGCTTAGGAAGCGGGAGGCGCTCCTACGAGCAGTACTTC. This sequence encodes CASSLGSGRRSYEQYF.

This sequence joins TRBV21-1 and TRBJ2-1; the table names TRBD2, a call not compared with the DNA. TRBV21-1 represents a pseudogene. The CDR3 has 17 residues. CDR3 sequence (DNA): TGTGCCAGCTGGTCAGCGGATAATGACTACTCCTACAATGAGCAGTTCTTC. As protein: CASWSADNDYSYNEQFF.

The rearrangement uses TRBV7-3 and TRBJ2-7, with a possible D match to TRBD1 (5 bases). Germline V gene data show CDR1 as SGHTA and CDR2 as FQGTGA. The CDR3 contains 15 residues. V lost 2 bases and J lost 4, with 15 bases in between. CDR3 coding DNA: TGTGCCAGCAGCTTACCCCAGGGTCCCCGATACGAGCAGTACTTC. It codes for CASSLPQGPRYEQYF.

The chain employs TRBV9 and TRBJ2-1, with a possible D match to TRBD2 (6 bases). There are 15 residues in the CDR3. Per germline, CDR1 SGDLS and CDR2 YYNGEE. V was clipped by 0 bases and J by 3 bases, with 10 bases between them. The chain's CDR3 is CASSVEPGSYNEQFF. CDR3 DNA sequence: TGTGCCAGCAGCGTAGAGCCCGGGAGCTACAATGAGCAGTTCTTC.

V usage is TRBV21-1 and J usage is TRBJ2-1; TRBD1 is taken as the D call from the table, unchecked against the DNA. TRBV21-1 counts as a pseudogene. The CDR3 consists of 16 residues. The CDR3 here is CASSEHNGQDYNEQFF. Written as DNA, the CDR3 is TGTGCCAGCAGCGAGCACAACGGACAGGACTACAATGAGCAGTTCTTC.

The V call is TRBV9, the J call TRBJ2-3, with 13 bases aligning to TRBD2. The CDR3 extends over 17 amino acids. Germline loops: CDR1 SGDLS, CDR2 YYNGEE. The V gene end was trimmed by 0 bases and the J gene end by 5 bases; junction bases not matched to a gene: 6. The CDR3 nucleotides read TGTGCCAGCAGCGTAGGATTACTAGCGGGAGGGGTAGATACGCAGTATTTT. Residues: CASSVGLLAGGVDTQYF.

This rearrangement joins TRBV5-1 to TRBJ1-6; D unclear. CDR1 and CDR2 from the germline V gene are SGHRS and YFSETQ. V was trimmed by 0 bases and J by 9 bases, leaving 10 bases between them. This CDR3 is built from 14 residues. The CDR3 is CASSLDVGSSPLHF. The CDR3 coding sequence is TGCGCCAGCAGCTTGGATGTTGGGAGTTCACCCCTCCACTTT.

In its sample, this clone was seen a few times. This chain links TRBV5-5 with TRBJ1-1; tentatively, D is TRBD1 (6 bases). The CDR3 sequence is 18 residues long. CDR1 and CDR2 (germline): SGHKS, YYEKEE (reference sequence). With 1 base removed from V and 0 bases from J, the gap between germline ends came to 19 bases. In DNA form, the CDR3 reads TGTGCCAGCAGCTTGCCAAAAGGACAGCCGATCATGAACACTGAAGCTTTCTTT. This encodes CASSLPKGQPIMNTEAFF.

The J gene is TRBJ2-7, the V gene TRBV5-1; no clear D gene. The CDR3 has 15 residues. Germline CDR1 reads SGHRS; CDR2 reads YFSETQ. Between the trimmed V and J ends, which lost 0 bases and 2 bases, there was a span of 12 bases. As DNA, the CDR3 is TGCGCCAGCAGCTTGGGTCCAGTCCGTACCTACGAGCAGTACTTC. Translated, it gives CASSLGPVRTYEQYF.

The V and J genes are TRBV7-2 and TRBJ2-5; 9 bases map to TRBD2. Trimming removed 1 base from V and 4 bases from J; junction bases left unmatched: 7. The CDR3 loop spans 16 amino acids. The germline V gene has CDR1 SGHTA and CDR2 FQGNSA. CDR3 coding DNA: TGTGCCAGCAGCTTAGTCGGCGGGAGGGCCTTAGAGACCCAGTACTTC. As protein: CASSLVGGRALETQYF.

The chain carries TRBV9 and TRBJ1-5; 9 bases agree with TRBD1. The germline CDR1 and CDR2 sequences are SGDLS and YYNGEE. The CDR3 has 16 amino acids. V was pared by 3 bases and J by 2 bases, with 6 bases of the junction left unmatched. In DNA, the CDR3 is TGTGCCAGCAGCGCCGGACAGGGGTCGCGCAATCAGCCCCAGCATTTT. Translating it yields CASSAGQGSRNQPQHF. The full variable domain, in which reference TRBV9 and TRBJ1-5 provide the parts outside the CDR3, is DSGVTQTPKHLITATGQRVTLRCSPRSGDLSVYWYQQSLDQGLQFLIQYYNGEERAKGNILERFSAQQFPDLHSELNLSSLELGDSALYFCASSAGQGSRNQPQHFGDGTRLSIL.

The chain couples TRBV6-6 to TRBJ1-6; 8 positions match TRBD1. The germline CDR1 and CDR2 sequences are MNHNY and SVGAGI (reference sequence). The V gene end was trimmed by 6 bases and the J gene end by 8 bases; junction bases not matched to a gene: 6. The CDR3 loop spans 14 amino acids. This CDR3 is CASSSGQGHSPLHF. In DNA, the CDR3 is TGTGCCAGCAGCTCTGGACAGGGACATTCACCCCTCCACTTT.

The genes are TRBV5-1 and TRBJ2-2; maybe TRBD1 (6 bases). Trimming removed 4 bases from V and 4 bases from J, with 8 bases in between. CDR1 and CDR2 (germline): SGHRS, YFSETQ. The CDR3 sequence is 13 residues long. The CDR3 protein is CASSPQGTGELFF. The DNA of the CDR3 is TGCGCCAGCAGCCCACAGGGCACCGGGGAGCTGTTTTTT.

The chain has TRBV19 and TRBJ1-4; no firm D call. The CDR3 length is 15 residues. The germline gives CDR1 LNHDA, CDR2 SQIVND (reference sequence). Between the trimmed V and J ends, which lost 5 bases and 8 bases, there was a span of 18 bases. The CDR3: CASSQLSRGIEKLFF. CDR3 nucleotides: TGTGCCAGTAGTCAACTTTCGAGAGGGATCGAAAAACTGTTTTTT.